A selection of T cell receptor beta chains follows, all from one sample in a study of OX40 agonist ivuxolimab in advanced cancers. Some clones are missing from TCRdb's copy, which holds only in-frame ones; the method was immunoSEQ multiplex PCR. The sample yields roughly 86,000 clones, roughly 92% seen once. Sequenced here: CD4+ or CD8+ T cells sorted from blood, sampled in a trial of the OX40 agonist ivuxolimab. These receptor sequences come from an adult with an advanced solid tumor such as melanoma, head and neck, liver or kidney cancer. Each CDR3 is given with its conserved first and last residue. D genes are given only for firm matches. Size values are once, few and many counts, or a class for expanded clones, and some rows have none.

D gene: NA; J gene: TRBJ2-3; V gene: TRBV19; clone size: NA; CDR3 protein: CASSISIQGTDTQYF; CDR3 DNA: TGTGCCAGTAGTATTTCAATACAAGGCACAGATACGCAGTATTTT
D gene: NA; J gene: TRBJ1-5; V gene: TRBV15; clone size: NA; CDR3 protein: CATSNDRVNQPQHF; CDR3 DNA: TGTGCCACCAGTAATGATAGGGTTAATCAGCCCCAGCATTTT
D gene: NA; J gene: TRBJ2-1; V gene: TRBV20-1; clone size: NA; CDR3 protein: CSARTNEQFF; CDR3 DNA: TGCAGTGCTCGTACCAATGAGCAGTTCTTC
D gene: NA; J gene: TRBJ2-7; V gene: TRBV4-1; clone size: NA; CDR3 protein: CASSPPSHSSYEQYF; CDR3 DNA: TGCGCCAGCTCCCCCCCGAGCCATAGCTCCTACGAGCAGTACTTC
D gene: TRBD1; J gene: TRBJ2-7; V gene: TRBV7-9; clone size: NA; CDR3 protein: CASSPGQGAYEQYF; CDR3 DNA: TGTGCCAGCAGCCCTGGACAGGGCGCGTACGAGCAGTACTTC
D gene: TRBD2; J gene: TRBJ2-7; V gene: TRBV5-1; clone size: once; CDR3 protein: CASSLWGGSSYEQYF; CDR3 DNA: TGCGCCAGCAGCTTGTGGGGAGGGAGCTCCTACGAGCAGTACTTC
D gene: NA; J gene: TRBJ2-6; V gene: TRBV19; clone size: NA; CDR3 protein: CASSTADSGANVLTF; CDR3 DNA: TGTGCCAGTAGTACGGCAGACTCTGGGGCCAACGTCCTGACTTTC
D gene: TRBD1; J gene: TRBJ2-2; V gene: TRBV7-9; clone size: NA; CDR3 protein: CASSLMGQGRRTGELFF; CDR3 DNA: TGTGCCAGCAGCTTAATGGGACAGGGGCGGCGGACCGGGGAGCTGTTTTTT
D gene: NA; J gene: TRBJ2-1; V gene: TRBV5-6; clone size: few; CDR3 protein: CASSLAEDAYSYNEQFF; CDR3 DNA: TGTGCCAGCAGCTTGGCCGAGGACGCTTACTCCTACAATGAGCAGTTCTTC
D gene: TRBD2; J gene: TRBJ2-7; V gene: TRBV7-9; clone size: NA; CDR3 protein: CASSPRGLAGGLEQYF; CDR3 DNA: TGTGCCAGCAGCCCCCGGGGACTAGCGGGAGGGCTCGAGCAGTACTTC
D gene: NA; J gene: TRBJ2-3; V gene: TRBV10-3; clone size: NA; CDR3 protein: CAISERPTLVTDTQYF; CDR3 DNA: TGTGCCATCAGTGAACGACCAACCCTAGTCACAGATACGCAGTATTTT
D gene: NA; J gene: TRBJ1-1; V gene: TRBV11-3; clone size: NA; CDR3 protein: CASRSAGENTEAFF; CDR3 DNA: TGTGCCAGCAGGTCCGCGGGGGAGAACACTGAAGCTTTCTTT
D gene: NA; J gene: TRBJ2-3; V gene: TRBV7-2; clone size: NA; CDR3 protein: CASSLDPGLDTQYF; CDR3 DNA: TGTGCCAGCAGCTTAGATCCGGGACTAGATACGCAGTATTTT
D gene: TRBD1; J gene: TRBJ1-2; V gene: TRBV5-1; clone size: once; CDR3 protein: CASSLGQGAYGYTF; CDR3 DNA: TGCGCCAGCAGCTTAGGACAGGGAGCCTATGGCTACACCTTC
D gene: NA; J gene: TRBJ2-2; V gene: TRBV5-8; clone size: NA; CDR3 protein: CASSLGSLRAGELFF; CDR3 DNA: TGTGCCAGCAGCTTGGGGAGTTTAAGGGCCGGGGAGCTGTTTTTT